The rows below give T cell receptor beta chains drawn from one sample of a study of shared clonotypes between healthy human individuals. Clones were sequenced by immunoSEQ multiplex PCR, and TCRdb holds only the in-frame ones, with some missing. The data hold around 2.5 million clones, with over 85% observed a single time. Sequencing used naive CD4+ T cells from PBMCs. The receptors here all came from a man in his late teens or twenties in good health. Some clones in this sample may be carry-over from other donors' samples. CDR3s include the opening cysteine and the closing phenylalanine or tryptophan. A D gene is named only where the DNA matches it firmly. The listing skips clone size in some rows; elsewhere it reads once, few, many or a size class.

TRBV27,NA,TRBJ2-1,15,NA,TGTGCCAGCAGTTTACGTAGAAACCCCGGCAATGAGCAGTTCTTC,CASSLRRNPGNEQFF
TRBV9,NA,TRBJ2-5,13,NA,TGTGCCAGCAGCGTAAGCCCCCCCGAGACCCAGTACTTC,CASSVSPPETQYF
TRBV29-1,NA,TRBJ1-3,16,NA,TGCAGCGTTGCGAGGGAGCTTGAGAGCTCTGGAAACACCATATATTTT,CSVARELESSGNTIYF
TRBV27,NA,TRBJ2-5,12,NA,TGTGCCAGCAGTTTACGGGGGGAGACCCAGTACTTC,CASSLRGETQYF
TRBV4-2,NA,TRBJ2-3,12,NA,TGTGCCAGCAGCCGAAGCGATAATACGCAGTATTTT,CASSRSDNTQYF
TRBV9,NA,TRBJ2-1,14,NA,TGTGCCAGCAGCACGGCCAGCTCCTACAATGAGCAGTTCTTC,CASSTASSYNEQFF
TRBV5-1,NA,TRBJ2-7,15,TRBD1,TGCGCCAGCAGCTGGGCGGGGACAGGGAACTACGAGCAGTACTTC,CASSWAGTGNYEQYF
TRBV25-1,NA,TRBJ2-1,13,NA,TGTGCCAGCAGTGTCCACAGGGTCGATGAGCAGTTCTTC,CASSVHRVDEQFF
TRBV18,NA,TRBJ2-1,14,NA,TGTGCCAGCTCACCAGAACCGGGGCTCAATGAGCAGTTCTTC,CASSPEPGLNEQFF
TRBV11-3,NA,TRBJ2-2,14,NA,TGTGCCAGCAGCCCTGGACAGAACACCGGGGAGCTGTTTTTT,CASSPGQNTGELFF
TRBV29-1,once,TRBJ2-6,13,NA,TGCAGCGTTGTGGGAGCTGGGGCCAACGTCCTGACTTTC,CSVVGAGANVLTF
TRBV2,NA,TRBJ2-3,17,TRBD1,TGTGCCAGCACCGGGACAGGGGATCCCAAAGGCACAGATACGCAGTATTTT,CASTGTGDPKGTDTQYF